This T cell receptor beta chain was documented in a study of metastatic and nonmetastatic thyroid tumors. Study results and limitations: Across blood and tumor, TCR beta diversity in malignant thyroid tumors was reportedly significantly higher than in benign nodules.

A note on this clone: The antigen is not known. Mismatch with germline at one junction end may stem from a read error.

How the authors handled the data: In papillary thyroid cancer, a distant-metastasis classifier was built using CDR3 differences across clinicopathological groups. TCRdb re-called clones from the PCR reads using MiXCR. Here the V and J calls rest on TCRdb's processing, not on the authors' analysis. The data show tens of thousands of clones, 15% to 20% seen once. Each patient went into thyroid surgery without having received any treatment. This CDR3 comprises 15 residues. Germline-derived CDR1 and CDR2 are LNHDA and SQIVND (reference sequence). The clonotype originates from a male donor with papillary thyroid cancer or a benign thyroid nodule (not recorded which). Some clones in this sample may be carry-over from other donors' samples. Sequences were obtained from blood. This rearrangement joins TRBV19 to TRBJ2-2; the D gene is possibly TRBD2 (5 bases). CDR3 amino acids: CASSIVAARSGELLF. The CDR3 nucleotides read TGTGCCAGTAGTATAGTGGCGGCGCGGTCCGGGGAGCTACTTTTT.